This T cell receptor beta chain was recovered during a study of cytomegalovirus exposure and HLA in healthy donors. Notes on the study in general: High specificity and sensitivity for cytomegalovirus status were reported for the classifier.

Germline V gene sequence: CDR1 SNHLY, CDR2 FYNNEI. J lost 4 bases, V lost 1 base, and 6 bases had no gene match. CDR3 length: 15 amino acids. Some clones are missing from TCRdb's copy, which holds only in-frame ones; the method was immunoSEQ multiplex PCR. This table holds about 40,000 clones, roughly 93% found once. Details on this clone: Its cognate antigen is unknown.

The gene calls are TRBV2 and TRBJ1-2, with 7 positions matching TRBD1. Material for sequencing was PBMCs. The sequence derives from a young woman in good health and CMV-seronegative. The CDR3 DNA reads as TGTGCCAGCAGTGAAGTTGGGGACAGCGTCTATGGCTACACCTTC. As protein: CASSEVGDSVYGYTF.